This T cell receptor (beta chain) derives from a study of cytomegalovirus exposure and HLA in healthy donors. Overall study: The 100 to 150 validation repertoires used the same platform as the 666 first-cohort repertoires, a later analysis reported. Study-wide points: Altogether, some 160 TCR beta chains were recorded as cytomegalovirus-associated. Clusters of TCRs from the first cohort tended to co-occur in the roughly 120 validation repertoires (as a later analysis found).

Regarding this clone: Its antigen is still unknown.

The CDR3 sequence is 16 residues long. V lost 0 bases, J lost 4 bases, and 15 bases lay in between. Germline CDR1 and CDR2: MGHRA and YSYEKL. Data came from immunoSEQ multiplex PCR; TCRdb stores just in-frame clones and leaves some out. Altogether fewer than 150,000 clones are present, roughly 86% being singletons, with the ten largest covering 4.5% to 6%. Sequences were obtained from PBMCs. The source of this sequence is a man aged 18 to 30 in good health and CMV-seronegative. The chain uses TRBV4-1 and TRBJ2-5, with a possible D match to TRBD2 (6 bases). CDR3 coding DNA: TGCGCCAGCAGCCAAGAACAACAACTAGCAAGAGAGACCCAGTACTTC. Its protein product is CASSQEQQLARETQYF.